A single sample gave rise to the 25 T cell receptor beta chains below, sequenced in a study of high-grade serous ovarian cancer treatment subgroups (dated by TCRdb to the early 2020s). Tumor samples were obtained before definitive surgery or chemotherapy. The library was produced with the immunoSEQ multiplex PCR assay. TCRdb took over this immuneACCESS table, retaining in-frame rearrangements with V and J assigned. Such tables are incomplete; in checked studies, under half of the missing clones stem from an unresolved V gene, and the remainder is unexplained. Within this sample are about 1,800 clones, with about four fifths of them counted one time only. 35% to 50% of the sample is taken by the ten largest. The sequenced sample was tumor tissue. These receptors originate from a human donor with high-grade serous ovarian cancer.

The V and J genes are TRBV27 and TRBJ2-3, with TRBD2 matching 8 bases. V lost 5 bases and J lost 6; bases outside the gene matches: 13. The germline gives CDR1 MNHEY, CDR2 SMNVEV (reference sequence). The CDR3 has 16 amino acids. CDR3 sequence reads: CASSPTYSGVLDTQYF. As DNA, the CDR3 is TGTGCCAGCAGTCCCACGTATAGCGGGGTTTTGGATACGCAGTATTTT.

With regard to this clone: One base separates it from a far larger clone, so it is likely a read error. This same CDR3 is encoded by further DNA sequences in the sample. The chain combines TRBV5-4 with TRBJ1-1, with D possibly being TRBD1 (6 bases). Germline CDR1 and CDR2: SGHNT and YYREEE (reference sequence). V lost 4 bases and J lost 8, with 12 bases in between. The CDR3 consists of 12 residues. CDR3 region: CASSQTGTEAFF. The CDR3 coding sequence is TGTGCCAGCAGCCAAACCGGGACAGAAGCTTTCTTT. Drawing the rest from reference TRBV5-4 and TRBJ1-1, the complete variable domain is ETGVTQSPTHLIKTRGQQVTLRCSSQSGHNTVSWYQQALGQGPQFIFQYYREEENGRGNFPPRFSGLQFPNYSSELNVNALELDDSALYLCASSQTGTEAFFGQGTRLTVV.

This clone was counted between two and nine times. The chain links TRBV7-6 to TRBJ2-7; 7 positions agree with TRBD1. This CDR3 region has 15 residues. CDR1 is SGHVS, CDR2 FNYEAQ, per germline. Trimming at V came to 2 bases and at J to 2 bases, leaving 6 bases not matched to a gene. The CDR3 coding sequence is TGTGCCAGCAGCTTAACTGGACAGGAGACCTACGAGCAGTACTTC. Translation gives CASSLTGQETYEQYF.

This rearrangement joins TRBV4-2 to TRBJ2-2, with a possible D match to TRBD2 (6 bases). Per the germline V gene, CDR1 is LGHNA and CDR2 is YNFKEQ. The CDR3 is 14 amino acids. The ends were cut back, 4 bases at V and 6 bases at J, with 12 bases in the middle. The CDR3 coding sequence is TGTGCCAGCAGCCCCGGGACGGGGGCCGGGGAGCTGTTTTTT. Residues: CASSPGTGAGELFF.

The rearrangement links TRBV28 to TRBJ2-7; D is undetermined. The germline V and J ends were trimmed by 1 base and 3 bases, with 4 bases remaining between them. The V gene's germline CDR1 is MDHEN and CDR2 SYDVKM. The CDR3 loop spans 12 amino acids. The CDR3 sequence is CASSLLGYEQYF. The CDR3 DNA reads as TGTGCCAGCAGTTTATTAGGCTACGAGCAGTACTTC. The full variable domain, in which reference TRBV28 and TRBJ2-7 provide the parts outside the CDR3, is DVKVTQSSRYLVKRTGEKVFLECVQDMDHENMFWYRQDPGLGLRLIYFSYDVKMKEKGDIPEGYSVSREKKERFSLILESASTNQTSMYLCASSLLGYEQYFGPGTRLTVT.

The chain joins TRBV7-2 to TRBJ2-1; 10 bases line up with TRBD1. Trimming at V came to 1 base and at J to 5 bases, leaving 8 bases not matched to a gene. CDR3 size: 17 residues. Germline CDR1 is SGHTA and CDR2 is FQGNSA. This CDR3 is CASSLGWTGGRDNEQFF. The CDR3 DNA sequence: TGTGCCAGCAGCTTAGGATGGACAGGGGGTCGGGACAATGAGCAGTTCTTC.

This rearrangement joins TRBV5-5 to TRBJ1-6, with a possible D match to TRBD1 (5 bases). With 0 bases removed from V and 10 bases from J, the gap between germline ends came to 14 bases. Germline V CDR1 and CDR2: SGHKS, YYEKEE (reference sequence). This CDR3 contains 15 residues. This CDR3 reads CASSLDQGRISPLHF. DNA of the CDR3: TGTGCCAGCAGCTTGGACCAGGGTAGGATCTCACCCCTCCACTTT.

The chain's CDR3 is CASRSLAEDYNEQFF. In DNA form, the CDR3 reads TGTGCCAGCAGGTCCCTAGCGGAGGATTACAATGAGCAGTTCTTC. This chain connects TRBV5-4 to TRBJ2-1; 7 bases are a match to TRBD2. V trimming: 5 bases; J trimming: 4 bases; junction bases outside the gene matches: 9. Germline V gives CDR1 SGHNT, CDR2 YYREEE (reference sequence). The CDR3 runs to 15 residues.

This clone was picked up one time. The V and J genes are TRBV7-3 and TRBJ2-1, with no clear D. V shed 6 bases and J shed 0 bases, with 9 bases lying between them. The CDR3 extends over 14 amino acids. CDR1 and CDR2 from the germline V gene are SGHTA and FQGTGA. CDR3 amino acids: CASSREGSYNEQFF. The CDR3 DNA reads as TGTGCCAGCAGTCGAGAAGGCTCCTACAATGAGCAGTTCTTC.

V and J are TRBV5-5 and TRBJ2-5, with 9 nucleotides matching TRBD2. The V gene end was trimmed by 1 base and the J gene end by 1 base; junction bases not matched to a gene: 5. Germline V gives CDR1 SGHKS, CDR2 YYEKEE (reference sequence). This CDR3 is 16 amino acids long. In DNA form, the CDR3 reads TGTGCCAGCAGCTTGTACGAGCGGGGGGTCCAAGAGACCCAGTACTTC. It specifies CASSLYERGVQETQYF.

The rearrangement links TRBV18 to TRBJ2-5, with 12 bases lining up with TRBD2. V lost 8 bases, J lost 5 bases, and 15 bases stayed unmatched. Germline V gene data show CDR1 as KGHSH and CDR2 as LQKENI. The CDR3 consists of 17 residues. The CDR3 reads CASTMTSGGYRGETQYF. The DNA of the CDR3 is TGTGCCAGCACCATGACTAGCGGGGGTTACCGGGGGGAGACCCAGTACTTC.

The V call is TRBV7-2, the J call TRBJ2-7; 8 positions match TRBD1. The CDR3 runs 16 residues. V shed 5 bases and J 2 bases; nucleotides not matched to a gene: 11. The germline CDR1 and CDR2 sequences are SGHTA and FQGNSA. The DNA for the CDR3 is TGTGCCAGCAGCAAAGCGAGTCAGGGGGCGCCCTACGAGCAGTACTTC. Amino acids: CASSKASQGAPYEQYF.

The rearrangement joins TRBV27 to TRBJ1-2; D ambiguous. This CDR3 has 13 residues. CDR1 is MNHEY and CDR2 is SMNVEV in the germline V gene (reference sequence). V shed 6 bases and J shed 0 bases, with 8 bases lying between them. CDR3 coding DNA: TGTGCCAGCAGGACCGGGCCTAACTATGGCTACACCTTC. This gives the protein CASRTGPNYGYTF.

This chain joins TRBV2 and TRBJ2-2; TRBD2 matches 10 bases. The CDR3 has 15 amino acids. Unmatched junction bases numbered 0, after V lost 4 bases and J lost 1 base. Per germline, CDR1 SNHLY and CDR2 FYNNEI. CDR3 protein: CASSGLAGNTGELFF. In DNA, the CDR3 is TGTGCCAGCAGTGGACTAGCGGGGAACACCGGGGAGCTGTTTTTT.

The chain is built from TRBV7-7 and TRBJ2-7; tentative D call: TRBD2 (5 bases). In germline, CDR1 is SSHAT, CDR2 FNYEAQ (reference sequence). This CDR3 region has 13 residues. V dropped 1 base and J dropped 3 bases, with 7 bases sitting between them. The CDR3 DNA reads TGTGCCAGCAGCTTAGGGGAGCACTACGAGCAGTACTTC. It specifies CASSLGEHYEQYF. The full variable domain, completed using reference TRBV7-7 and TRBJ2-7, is GAGVSQSPRYKVTKRGQDVTLRCDPISSHATLYWYQQALGQGPEFLTYFNYEAQPDKSGLPSDRFSAERPEGSISTLTIQRTEQRDSAMYRCASSLGEHYEQYFGPGTRLTVT.

CDR3 residues: CASLRTGGGYTF. The CDR3 region has the DNA TGTGCCAGCCTCCGGACAGGGGGTGGCTACACCTTC. The chain is built from TRBV21-1 and TRBJ1-2; no DNA check was done on the table's D call, TRBD1. TRBV21-1 is labeled a pseudogene. The CDR3 has 12 residues.

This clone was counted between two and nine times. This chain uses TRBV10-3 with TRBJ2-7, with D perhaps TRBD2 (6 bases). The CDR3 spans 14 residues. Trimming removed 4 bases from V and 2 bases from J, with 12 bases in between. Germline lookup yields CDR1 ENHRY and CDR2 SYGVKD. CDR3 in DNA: TGTGCCATCAGTGGTGGTAGCGGACCCTACGAGCAGTACTTC. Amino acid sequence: CAISGGSGPYEQYF.

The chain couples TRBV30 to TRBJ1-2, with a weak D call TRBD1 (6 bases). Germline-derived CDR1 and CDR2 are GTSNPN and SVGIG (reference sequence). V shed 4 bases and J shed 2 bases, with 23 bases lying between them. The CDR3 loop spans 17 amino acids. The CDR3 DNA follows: TGTGCCTGGAACGTGAAGGGTCAGGGGAAGTCAAACTATGGCTACACCTTC. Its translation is CAWNVKGQGKSNYGYTF.

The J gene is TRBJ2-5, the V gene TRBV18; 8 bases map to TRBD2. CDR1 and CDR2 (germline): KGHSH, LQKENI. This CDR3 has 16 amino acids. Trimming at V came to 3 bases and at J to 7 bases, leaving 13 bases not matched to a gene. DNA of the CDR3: TGTGCCAGCTCACCGATCAGCGGGGGTAACTCAGGGACCCAGTACTTC. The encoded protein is CASSPISGGNSGTQYF.

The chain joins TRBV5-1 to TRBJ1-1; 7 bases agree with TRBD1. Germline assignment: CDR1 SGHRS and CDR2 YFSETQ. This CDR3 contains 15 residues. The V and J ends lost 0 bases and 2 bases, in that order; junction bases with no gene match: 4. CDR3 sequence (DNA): TGCGCCAGCAGCTTGGCAGGGACAGATAACACTGAAGCTTTCTTT. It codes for CASSLAGTDNTEAFF.

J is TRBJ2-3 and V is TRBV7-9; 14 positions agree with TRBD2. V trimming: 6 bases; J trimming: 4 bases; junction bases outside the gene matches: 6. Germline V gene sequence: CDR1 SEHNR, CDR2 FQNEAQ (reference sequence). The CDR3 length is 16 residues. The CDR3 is CASRPPGLAGADTQYF. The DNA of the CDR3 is TGTGCCAGCAGACCGCCGGGACTAGCGGGGGCAGATACGCAGTATTTT.

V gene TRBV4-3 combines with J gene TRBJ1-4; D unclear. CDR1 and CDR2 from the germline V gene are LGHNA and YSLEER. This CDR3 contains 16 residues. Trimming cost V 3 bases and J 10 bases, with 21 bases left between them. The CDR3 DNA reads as TGCGCCAGCAGCCAGGAAGCGCAGGACCTTTCAGGAAAACTGTTTTTT. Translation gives CASSQEAQDLSGKLFF.

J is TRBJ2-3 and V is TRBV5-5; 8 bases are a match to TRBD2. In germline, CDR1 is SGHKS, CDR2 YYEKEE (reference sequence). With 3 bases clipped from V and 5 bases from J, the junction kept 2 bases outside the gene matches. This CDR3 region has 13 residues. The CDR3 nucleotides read TGTGCCAGCAGCTGGGCGGGGGGAGATACGCAGTATTTT. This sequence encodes CASSWAGGDTQYF.

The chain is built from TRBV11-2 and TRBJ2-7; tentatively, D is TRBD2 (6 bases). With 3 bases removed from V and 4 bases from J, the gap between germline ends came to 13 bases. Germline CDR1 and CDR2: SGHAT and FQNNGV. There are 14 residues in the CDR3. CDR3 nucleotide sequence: TGTGCCAGCAGCTTTGGAGGGTTGGGTTACGAGCAGTACTTC. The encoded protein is CASSFGGLGYEQYF.

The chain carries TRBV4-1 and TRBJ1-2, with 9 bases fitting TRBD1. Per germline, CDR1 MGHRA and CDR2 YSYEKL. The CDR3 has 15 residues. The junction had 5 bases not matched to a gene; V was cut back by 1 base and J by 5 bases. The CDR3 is CASSQGQGESYGYTF. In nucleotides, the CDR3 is TGCGCCAGCAGCCAAGGACAGGGGGAATCGTATGGCTACACCTTC.